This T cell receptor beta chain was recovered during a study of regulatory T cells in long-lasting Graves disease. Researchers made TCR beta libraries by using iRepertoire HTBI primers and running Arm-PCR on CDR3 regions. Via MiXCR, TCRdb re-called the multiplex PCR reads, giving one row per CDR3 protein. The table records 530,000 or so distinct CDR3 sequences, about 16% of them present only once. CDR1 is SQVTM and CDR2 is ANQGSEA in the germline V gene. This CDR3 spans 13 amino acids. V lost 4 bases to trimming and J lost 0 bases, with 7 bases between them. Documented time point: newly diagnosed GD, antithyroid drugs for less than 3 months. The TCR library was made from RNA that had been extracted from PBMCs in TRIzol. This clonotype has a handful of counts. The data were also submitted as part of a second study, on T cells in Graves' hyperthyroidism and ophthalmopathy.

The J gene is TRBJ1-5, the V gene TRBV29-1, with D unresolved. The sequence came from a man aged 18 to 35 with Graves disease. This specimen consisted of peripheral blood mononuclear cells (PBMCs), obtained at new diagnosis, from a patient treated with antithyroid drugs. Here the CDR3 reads CSVGENSNQPQHF. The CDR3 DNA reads TGCAGCGTTGGAGAAAATAGCAATCAGCCCCAGCATTTT. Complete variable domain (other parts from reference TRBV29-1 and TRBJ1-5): SAVISQKPSRDICQRGTSLTIQCQVDSQVTMMFWYRQQPGQSLTLIATANQGSEATYESGFVIDKFPISRPNLTFSTLTVSNMSPEDSSIYLCSVGENSNQPQHFGDGTRLSIL.